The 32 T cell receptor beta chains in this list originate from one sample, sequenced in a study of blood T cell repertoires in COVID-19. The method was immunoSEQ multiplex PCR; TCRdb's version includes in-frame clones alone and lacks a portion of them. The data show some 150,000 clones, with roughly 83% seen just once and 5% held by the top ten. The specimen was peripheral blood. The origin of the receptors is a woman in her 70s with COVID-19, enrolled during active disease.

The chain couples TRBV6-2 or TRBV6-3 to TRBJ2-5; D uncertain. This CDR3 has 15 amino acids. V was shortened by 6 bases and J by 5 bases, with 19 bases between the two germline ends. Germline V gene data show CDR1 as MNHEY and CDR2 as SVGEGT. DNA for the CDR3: TGTGCCAGCAGCCAGACACTCGACACAACGGAGACCCAGTACTTC. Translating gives CASSQTLDTTETQYF.

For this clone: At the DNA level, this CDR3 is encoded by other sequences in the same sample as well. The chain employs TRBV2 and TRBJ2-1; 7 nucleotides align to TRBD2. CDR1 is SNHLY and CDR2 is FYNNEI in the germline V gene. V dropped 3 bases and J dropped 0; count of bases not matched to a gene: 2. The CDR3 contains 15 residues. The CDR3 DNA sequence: TGTGCCAGCAGTGACTCGGGGGGCTCCTACAATGAGCAGTTCTTC. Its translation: CASSDSGGSYNEQFF.

For the CDR3, the DNA is TGTGCCATAGCGGGGGGGCCAGATACGCAGTATTTT. Translation gives CAIAGGPDTQYF. The chain combines TRBV10-3 with TRBJ2-3, with 10 bases fitting TRBD2. CDR3 length: 12 residues. The germline CDR1 and CDR2 sequences are ENHRY and SYGVKD. The V gene end was trimmed by 9 bases and the J gene end by 4 bases; junction bases not matched to a gene: 1.

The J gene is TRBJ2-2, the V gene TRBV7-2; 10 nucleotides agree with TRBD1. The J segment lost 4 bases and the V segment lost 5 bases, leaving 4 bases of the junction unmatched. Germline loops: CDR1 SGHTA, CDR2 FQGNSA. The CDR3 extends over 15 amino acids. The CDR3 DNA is TGTGCCAGCAGCCGCGGACAGGGGGGCACCGGGGAGCTGTTTTTT. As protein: CASSRGQGGTGELFF.

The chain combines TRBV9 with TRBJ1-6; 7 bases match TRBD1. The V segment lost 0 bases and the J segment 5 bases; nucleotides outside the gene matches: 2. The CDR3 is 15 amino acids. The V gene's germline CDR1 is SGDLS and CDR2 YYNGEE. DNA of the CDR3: TGTGCCAGCAGCGTAGAGGGACAGCATAATTCACCCCTCCACTTT. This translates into CASSVEGQHNSPLHF.

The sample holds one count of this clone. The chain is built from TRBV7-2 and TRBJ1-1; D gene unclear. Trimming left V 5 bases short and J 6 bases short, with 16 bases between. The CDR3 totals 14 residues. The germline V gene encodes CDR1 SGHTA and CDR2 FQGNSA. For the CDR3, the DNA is TGTGCCAGCAGCCCTACTACCGCTACGGCTGAAGCTTTCTTT. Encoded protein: CASSPTTATAEAFF.

CDR3 nucleotide sequence: TGTGCCAGCAGGGCTAGCGGGGAAGAGACCCAGTACTTC. As protein: CASRASGEETQYF. This chain connects TRBV28 to TRBJ2-5; 9 bases are shared with TRBD2. This CDR3 is 13 amino acids long. The germline CDR1 and CDR2 sequences are MDHEN and SYDVKM. V was pared by 6 bases and J by 3 bases, with 2 bases of the junction left unmatched.

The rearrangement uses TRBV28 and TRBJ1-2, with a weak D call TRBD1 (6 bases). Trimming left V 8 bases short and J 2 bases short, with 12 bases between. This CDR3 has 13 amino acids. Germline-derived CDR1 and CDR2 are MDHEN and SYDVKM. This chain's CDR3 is CASSEGGNYGYTF. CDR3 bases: TGTGCCAGCTCAGAGGGGGGGAACTATGGCTACACCTTC.

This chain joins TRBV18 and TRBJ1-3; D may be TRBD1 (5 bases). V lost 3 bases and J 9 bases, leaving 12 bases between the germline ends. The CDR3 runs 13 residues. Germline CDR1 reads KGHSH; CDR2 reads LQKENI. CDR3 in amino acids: CASSPGRVGTIYF. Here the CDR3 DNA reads TGTGCCAGCTCACCCGGCAGGGTCGGCACCATATATTTT.

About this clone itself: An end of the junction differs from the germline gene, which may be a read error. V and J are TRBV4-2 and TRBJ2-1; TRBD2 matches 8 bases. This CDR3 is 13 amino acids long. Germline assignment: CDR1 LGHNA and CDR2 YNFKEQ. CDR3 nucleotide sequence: TGTGCCAGCAGCCAAGATACCGGGGGGGGGCCGATCTTC. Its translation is CASSQDTGGGPIF.

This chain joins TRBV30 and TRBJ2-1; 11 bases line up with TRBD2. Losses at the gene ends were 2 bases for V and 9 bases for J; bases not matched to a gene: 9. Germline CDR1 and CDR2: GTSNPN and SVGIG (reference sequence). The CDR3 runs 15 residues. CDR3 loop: CAWSPIAGGRGEQFF. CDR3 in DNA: TGTGCCTGGAGTCCCATAGCGGGGGGGAGGGGTGAGCAGTTCTTC.

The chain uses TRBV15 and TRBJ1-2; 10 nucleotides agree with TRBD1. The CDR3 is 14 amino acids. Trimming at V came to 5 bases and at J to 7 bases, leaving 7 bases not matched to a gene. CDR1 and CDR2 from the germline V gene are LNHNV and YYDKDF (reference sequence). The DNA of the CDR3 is TGTGCCACCAGCGCCGGCGGGACAGGGGTTGGCTACACCTTC. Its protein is CATSAGGTGVGYTF. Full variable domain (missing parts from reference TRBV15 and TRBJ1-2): DAMVIQNPRYQVTQFGKPVTLSCSQTLNHNVMYWYQQKSSQAPKLLFHYYDKDFNNEADTPDNFQSRRPNTSFCFLDIRSPGLGDTAMYLCATSAGGTGVGYTFGSGTRLTVV.

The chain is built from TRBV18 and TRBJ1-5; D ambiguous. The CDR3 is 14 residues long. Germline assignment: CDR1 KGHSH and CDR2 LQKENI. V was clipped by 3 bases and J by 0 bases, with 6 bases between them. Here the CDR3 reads CASSPTHSNQPQHF. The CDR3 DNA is TGTGCCAGCTCACCGACACATAGCAATCAGCCCCAGCATTTT.

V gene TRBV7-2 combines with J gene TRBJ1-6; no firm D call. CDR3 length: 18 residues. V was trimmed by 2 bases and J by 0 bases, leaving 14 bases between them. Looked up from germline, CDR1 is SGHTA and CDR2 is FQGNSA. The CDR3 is CASSLRGRSDSYNSPLHF. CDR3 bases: TGTGCCAGCAGCTTAAGAGGGAGATCAGACTCCTATAATTCACCCCTCCACTTT.

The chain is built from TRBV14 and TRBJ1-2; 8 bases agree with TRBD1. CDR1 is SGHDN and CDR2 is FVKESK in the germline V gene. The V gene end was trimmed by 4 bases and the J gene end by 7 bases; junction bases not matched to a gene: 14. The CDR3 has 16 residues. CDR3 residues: CASSLTQGAVYGGYTF. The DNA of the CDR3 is TGTGCCAGCAGCCTAACCCAGGGGGCGGTTTACGGTGGCTACACCTTC.

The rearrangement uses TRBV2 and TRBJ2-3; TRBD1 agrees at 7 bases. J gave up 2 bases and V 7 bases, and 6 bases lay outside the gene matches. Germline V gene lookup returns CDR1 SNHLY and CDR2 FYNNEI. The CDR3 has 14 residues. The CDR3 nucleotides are TGTGCCAGCAAGACAGGGATTTTCACAGATACGCAGTATTTT. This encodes CASKTGIFTDTQYF.

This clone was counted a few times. CDR3 region: CASSYITRGGPQETQYF. The CDR3 coding sequence is TGTGCCAGCAGCTATATTACTAGGGGGGGTCCACAAGAGACCCAGTACTTC. The chain links TRBV7-6 to TRBJ2-5, with a tentative D call TRBD2 (7 bases). The CDR3 is 17 amino acids. V dropped 4 bases and J dropped 2 bases, with 20 bases sitting between them. The germline V gene encodes CDR1 SGHVS and CDR2 FNYEAQ. Drawing the rest from reference TRBV7-6 and TRBJ2-5, the complete variable domain is GAGVSQSPRYKVTKRGQDVALRCDPISGHVSLYWYRQALGQGPEFLTYFNYEAQQDKSGLPNDRFSAERPEGSISTLTIQRTEQRDSAMYRCASSYITRGGPQETQYFGPGTRLLVL.

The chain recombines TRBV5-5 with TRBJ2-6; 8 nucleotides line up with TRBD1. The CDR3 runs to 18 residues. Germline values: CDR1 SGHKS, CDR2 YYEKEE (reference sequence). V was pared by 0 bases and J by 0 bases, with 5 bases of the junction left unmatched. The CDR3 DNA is TGTGCCAGCAGCTTGGTAGGGACAGGCCACTCTGGGGCCAACGTCCTGACTTTC. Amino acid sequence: CASSLVGTGHSGANVLTF.

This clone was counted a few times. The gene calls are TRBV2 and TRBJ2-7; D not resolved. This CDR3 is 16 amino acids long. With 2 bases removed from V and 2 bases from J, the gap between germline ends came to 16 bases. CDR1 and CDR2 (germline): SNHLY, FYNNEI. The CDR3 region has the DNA TGTGCCAGCAGTGAATGGCGATCGGGTTCCACCTACGAGCAGTACTTC. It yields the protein CASSEWRSGSTYEQYF.

The CDR3 DNA reads TGTGCCAGCAGCTTAGTGTTCGGACACACGAACACTGAAGCTTTCTTT. Its protein product is CASSLVFGHTNTEAFF. The chain couples TRBV7-9 to TRBJ1-1, with D perhaps TRBD1 (5 bases). This CDR3 contains 16 residues. The germline CDR1 and CDR2 sequences are SEHNR and FQNEAQ (reference sequence). V was shortened by 1 base and J by 1 base, with 13 bases between the two germline ends.

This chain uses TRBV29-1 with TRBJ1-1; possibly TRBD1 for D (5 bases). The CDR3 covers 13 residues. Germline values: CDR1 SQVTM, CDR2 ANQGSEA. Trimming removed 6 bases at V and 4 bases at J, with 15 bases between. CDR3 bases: TGCAGCGTGAATCAGGGTCTGGGCACTGAAGCTTTCTTT. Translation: CSVNQGLGTEAFF. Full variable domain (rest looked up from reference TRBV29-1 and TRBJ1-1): SAVISQKPSRDICQRGTSLTIQCQVDSQVTMMFWYRQQPGQSLTLIATANQGSEATYESGFVIDKFPISRPNLTFSTLTVSNMSPEDSSIYLCSVNQGLGTEAFFGQGTRLTVV.

This CDR3 reads CASRENAGTGGGYTF. The CDR3 DNA is TGTGCCAGCAGAGAAAACGCCGGGACAGGGGGGGGCTACACCTTC. The chain couples TRBV6-4 to TRBJ1-2; 11 bases map to TRBD1. CDR1 MRHNA and CDR2 SNTAGT come from the germline V gene. This CDR3 is built from 15 residues. V dropped 6 bases and J dropped 8; count of bases not matched to a gene: 11.

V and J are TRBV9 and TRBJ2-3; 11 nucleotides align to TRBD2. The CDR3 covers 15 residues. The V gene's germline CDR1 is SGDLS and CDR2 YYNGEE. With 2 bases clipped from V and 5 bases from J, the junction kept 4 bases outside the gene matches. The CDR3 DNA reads TGTGCCAGCAGCGTGACTAGCGGGGACTTAGATACGCAGTATTTT. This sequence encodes CASSVTSGDLDTQYF.

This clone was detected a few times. The CDR3 region has the DNA TGTGCCAGCAGCCAAGATAGGGACGGGGGGGCCCGGGAGACCCAGTACTTC. The encoded protein is CASSQDRDGGARETQYF. The V gene is TRBV4-2, the J gene TRBJ2-5; 8 bases agree with TRBD2. The CDR3 runs to 17 residues. J lost 5 bases, V lost 0 bases, and 11 bases had no gene match. In germline, CDR1 is LGHNA, CDR2 YNFKEQ.

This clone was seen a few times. CDR3 region: CASSQDIATNEKLFF. The CDR3 DNA follows: TGTGCCAGCAGTCAAGACATTGCAACTAATGAAAAACTGTTTTTT. This chain connects TRBV11-1 to TRBJ1-4; D remains ambiguous. Trimming removed 6 bases at V and 0 bases at J, with 11 bases between. Germline CDR1 is SGHAT and CDR2 is FQDESV (reference sequence). The CDR3 has 15 residues.

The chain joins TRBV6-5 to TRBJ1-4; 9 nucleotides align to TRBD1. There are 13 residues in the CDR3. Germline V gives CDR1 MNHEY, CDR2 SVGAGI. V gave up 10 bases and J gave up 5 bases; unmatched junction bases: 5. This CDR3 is CATKTGGNEKLFF. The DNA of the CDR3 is TGTGCCACGAAGACAGGGGGGAATGAAAAACTGTTTTTT.

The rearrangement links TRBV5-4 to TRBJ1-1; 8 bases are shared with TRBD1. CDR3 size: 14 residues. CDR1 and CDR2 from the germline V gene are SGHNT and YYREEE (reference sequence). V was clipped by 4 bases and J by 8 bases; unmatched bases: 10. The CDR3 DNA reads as TGTGCCAGCAGCGAGACAGGGGTGTGGACCGAAGCTTTCTTT. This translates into CASSETGVWTEAFF.

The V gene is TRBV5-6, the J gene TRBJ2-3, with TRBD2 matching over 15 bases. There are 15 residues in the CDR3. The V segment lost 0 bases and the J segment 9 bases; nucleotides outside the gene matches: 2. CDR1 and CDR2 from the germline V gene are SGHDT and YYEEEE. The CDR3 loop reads CASSLEGTSGGTQYF. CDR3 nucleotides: TGTGCCAGCAGCTTGGAAGGGACTAGCGGGGGGACGCAGTATTTT. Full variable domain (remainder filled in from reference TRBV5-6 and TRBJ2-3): DAGVTQSPTHLIKTRGQQVTLRCSPKSGHDTVSWYQQALGQGPQFIFQYYEEEERQRGNFPDRFSGHQFPNYSSELNVNALLLGDSALYLCASSLEGTSGGTQYFGPGTRLTVL.

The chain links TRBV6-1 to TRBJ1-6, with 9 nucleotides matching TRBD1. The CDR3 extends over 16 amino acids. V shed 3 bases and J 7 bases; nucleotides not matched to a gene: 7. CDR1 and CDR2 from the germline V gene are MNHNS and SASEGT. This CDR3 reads CASSEESGQGNSPLHF. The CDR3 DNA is TGTGCCAGCAGTGAGGAATCGGGACAGGGAAATTCACCCCTCCACTTT.

Written as DNA, the CDR3 is TGTGCCAGCAGCTCTAGGGTGGGAGATAATTCACCCCTCCACTTT. It codes for CASSSRVGDNSPLHF. The gene calls are TRBV7-8 and TRBJ1-6, with D unclear. CDR1 SGHVS and CDR2 FQNEAQ come from the germline V gene. V lost 4 bases, J lost 5 bases, and 12 bases lay in between. This CDR3 is 15 amino acids long.

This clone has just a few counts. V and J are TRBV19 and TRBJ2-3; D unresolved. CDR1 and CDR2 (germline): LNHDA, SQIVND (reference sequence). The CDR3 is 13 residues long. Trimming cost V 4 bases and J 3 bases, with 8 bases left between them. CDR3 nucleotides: TGTGCCAGTAGTAGCAGATGGACAGATACGCAGTATTTT. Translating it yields CASSSRWTDTQYF.

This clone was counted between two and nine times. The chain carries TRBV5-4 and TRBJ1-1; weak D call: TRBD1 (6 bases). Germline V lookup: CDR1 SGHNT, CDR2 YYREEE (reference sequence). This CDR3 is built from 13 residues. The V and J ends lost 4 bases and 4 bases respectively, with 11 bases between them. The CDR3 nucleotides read TGTGCCAGCAGCCGGGGGGGCGGCACTGAAGCTTTCTTT. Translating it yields CASSRGGGTEAFF.